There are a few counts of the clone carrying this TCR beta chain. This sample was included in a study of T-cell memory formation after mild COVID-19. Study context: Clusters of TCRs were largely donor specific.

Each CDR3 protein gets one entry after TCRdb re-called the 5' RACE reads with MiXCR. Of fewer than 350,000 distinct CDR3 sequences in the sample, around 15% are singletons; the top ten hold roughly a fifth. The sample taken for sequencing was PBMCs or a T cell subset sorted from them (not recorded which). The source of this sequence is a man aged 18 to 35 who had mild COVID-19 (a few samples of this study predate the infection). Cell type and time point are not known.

The CDR3 here is CASSTERGAWETQYF. DNA for the CDR3: TGTGCCAGCAGCACCGAGCGGGGGGCCTGGGAGACCCAGTACTTC. V usage is TRBV7-2 and J usage is TRBJ2-5, with 9 positions matching TRBD2. Germline CDR1 SGHTA, CDR2 FQGNSA. V gave up 5 bases and J gave up 5 bases; unmatched junction bases: 9. The CDR3 has 15 residues.